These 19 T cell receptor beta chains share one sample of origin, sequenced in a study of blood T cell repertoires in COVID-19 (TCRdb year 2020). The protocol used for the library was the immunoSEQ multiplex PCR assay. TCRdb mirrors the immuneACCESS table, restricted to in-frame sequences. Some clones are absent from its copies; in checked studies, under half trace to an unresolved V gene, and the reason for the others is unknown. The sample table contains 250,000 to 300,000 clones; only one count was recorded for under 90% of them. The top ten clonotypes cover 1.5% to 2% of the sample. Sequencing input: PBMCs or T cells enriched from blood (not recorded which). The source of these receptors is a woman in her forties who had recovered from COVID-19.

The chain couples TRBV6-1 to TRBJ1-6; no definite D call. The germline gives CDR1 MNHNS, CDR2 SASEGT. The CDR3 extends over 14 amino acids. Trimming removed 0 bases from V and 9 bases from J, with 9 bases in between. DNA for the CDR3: TGTGCCAGCAGTGAAGCGTACGGGAGTTCACCCCTCCACTTT. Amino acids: CASSEAYGSSPLHF.

CDR3 in DNA: TGTGCCAGCAGCTGGGGGCAGGGGGCTGGTGGGGAGCTGTTTTTT. Encoded protein: CASSWGQGAGGELFF. The gene calls are TRBV11-3 and TRBJ2-2; 8 nucleotides align to TRBD1. V trimming: 4 bases; J trimming: 8 bases; junction bases outside the gene matches: 9. This CDR3 has 15 amino acids. CDR1 is SGHNT, CDR2 YENEEA, per germline.

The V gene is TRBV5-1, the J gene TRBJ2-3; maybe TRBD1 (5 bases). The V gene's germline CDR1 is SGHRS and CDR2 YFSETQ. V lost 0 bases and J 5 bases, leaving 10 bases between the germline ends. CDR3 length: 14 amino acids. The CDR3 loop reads CASSLEGVLDTQYF. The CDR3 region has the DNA TGCGCCAGCAGCTTGGAAGGGGTATTAGATACGCAGTATTTT.

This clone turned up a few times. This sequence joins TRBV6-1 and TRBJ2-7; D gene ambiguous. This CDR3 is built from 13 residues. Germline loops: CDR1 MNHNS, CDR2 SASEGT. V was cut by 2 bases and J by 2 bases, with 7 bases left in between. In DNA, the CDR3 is TGTGCCAGCAGTGAAACGGGTCCCTACGAGCAGTACTTC. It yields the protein CASSETGPYEQYF.

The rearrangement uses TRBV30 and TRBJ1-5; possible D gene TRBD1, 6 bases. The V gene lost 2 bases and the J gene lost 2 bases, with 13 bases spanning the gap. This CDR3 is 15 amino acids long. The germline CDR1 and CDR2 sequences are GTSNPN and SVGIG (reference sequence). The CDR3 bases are TGTGCCTGGAGTTGGCAGGGGAAGGGCAATCAGCCCCAGCATTTT. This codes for CAWSWQGKGNQPQHF.

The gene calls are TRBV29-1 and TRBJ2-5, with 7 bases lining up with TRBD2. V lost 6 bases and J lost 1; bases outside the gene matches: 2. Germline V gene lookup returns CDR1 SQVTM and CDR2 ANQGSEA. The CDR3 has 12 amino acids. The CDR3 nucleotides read TGCAGCGTCCTAGCGGTCCAAGAGACCCAGTACTTC. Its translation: CSVLAVQETQYF.

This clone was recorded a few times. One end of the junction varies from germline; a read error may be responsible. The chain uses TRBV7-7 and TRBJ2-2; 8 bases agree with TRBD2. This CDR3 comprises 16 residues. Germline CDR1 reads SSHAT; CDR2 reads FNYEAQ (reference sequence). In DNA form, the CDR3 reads TGTGCTAGCAGCGAGACTAGCGCGACGAACACCGGGGAGCTGTTTTTT. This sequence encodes CASSETSATNTGELFF.

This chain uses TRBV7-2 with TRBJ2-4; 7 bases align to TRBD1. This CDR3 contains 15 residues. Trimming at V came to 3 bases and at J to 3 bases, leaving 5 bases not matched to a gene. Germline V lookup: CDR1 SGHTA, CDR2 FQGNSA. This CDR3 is CASSFLGQFKNIQYF. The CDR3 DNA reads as TGTGCCAGCAGCTTTTTGGGACAGTTCAAAAACATTCAGTACTTC.

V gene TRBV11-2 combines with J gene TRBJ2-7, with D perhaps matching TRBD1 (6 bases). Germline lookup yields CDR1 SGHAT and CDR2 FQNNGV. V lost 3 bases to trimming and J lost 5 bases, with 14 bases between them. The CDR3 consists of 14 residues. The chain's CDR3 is CASSLTHRDHEQYF. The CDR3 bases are TGTGCCAGCAGCTTGACCCACAGGGACCACGAGCAGTACTTC.

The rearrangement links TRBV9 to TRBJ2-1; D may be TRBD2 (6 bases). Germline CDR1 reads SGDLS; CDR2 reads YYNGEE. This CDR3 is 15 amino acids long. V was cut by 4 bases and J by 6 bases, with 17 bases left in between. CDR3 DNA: TGTGCCAGCAGCCGAGACCCGCTAGCGAGCAATGAGCAGTTCTTC. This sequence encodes CASSRDPLASNEQFF. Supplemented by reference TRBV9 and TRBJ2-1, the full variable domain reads DSGVTQTPKHLITATGQRVTLRCSPRSGDLSVYWYQQSLDQGLQFLIQYYNGEERAKGNILERFSAQQFPDLHSELNLSSLELGDSALYFCASSRDPLASNEQFFGPGTRLTVL.

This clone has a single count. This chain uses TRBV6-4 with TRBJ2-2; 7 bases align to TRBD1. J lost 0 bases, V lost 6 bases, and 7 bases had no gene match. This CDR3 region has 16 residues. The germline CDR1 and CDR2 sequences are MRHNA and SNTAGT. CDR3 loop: CASSQTGTANTGELFF. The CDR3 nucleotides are TGTGCCAGCAGCCAGACCGGGACAGCGAACACCGGGGAGCTGTTTTTT.

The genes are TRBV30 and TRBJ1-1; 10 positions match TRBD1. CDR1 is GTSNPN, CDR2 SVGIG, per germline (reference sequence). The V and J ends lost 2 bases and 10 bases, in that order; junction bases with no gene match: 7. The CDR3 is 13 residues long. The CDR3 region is CAWSPGQGVAAFF. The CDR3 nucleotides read TGTGCCTGGAGTCCTGGACAGGGGGTGGCAGCTTTCTTT.

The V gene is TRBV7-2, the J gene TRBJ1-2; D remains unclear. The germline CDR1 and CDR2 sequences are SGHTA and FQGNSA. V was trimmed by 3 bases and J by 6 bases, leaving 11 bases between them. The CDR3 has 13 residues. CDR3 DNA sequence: TGTGCCAGCAGCTTTCCGGGTTGGAATGGCTACACCTTC. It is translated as CASSFPGWNGYTF.

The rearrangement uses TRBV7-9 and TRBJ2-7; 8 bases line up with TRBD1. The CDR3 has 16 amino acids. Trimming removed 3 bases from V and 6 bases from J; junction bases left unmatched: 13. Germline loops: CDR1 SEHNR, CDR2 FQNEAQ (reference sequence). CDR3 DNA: TGTGCCAGCAGCTTGCGACGAGGGACAGGACTCGGCGAGCAGTACTTC. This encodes CASSLRRGTGLGEQYF. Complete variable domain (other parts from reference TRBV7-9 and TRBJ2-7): DTGVSQNPRHKITKRGQNVTFRCDPISEHNRLYWYRQTLGQGPEFLTYFQNEAQLEKSRLLSDRFSAERPKGSFSTLEIQRTEQGDSAMYLCASSLRRGTGLGEQYFGPGTRLTVT.

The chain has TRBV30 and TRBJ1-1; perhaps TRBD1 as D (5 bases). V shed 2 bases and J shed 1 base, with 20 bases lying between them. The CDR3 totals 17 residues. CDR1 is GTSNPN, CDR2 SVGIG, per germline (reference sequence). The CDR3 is CAWSTTGWGGSNTEAFF. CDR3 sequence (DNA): TGTGCCTGGAGTACTACAGGCTGGGGCGGCTCGAACACTGAAGCTTTCTTT.

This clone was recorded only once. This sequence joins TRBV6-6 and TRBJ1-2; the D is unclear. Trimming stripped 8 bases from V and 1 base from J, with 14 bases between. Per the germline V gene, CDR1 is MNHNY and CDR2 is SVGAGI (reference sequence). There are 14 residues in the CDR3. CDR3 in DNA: TGTGCCAGCCGTCTCCTCGAGGGTAACTATGGCTACACCTTC. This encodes CASRLLEGNYGYTF.

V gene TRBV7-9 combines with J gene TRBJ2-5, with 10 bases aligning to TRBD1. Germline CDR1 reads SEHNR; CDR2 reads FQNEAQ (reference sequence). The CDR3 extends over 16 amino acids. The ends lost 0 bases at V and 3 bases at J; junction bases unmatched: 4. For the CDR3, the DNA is TGTGCCAGCAGCTTAGCCCGGGGGACAGGGGAAGAGACCCAGTACTTC. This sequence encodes CASSLARGTGEETQYF.

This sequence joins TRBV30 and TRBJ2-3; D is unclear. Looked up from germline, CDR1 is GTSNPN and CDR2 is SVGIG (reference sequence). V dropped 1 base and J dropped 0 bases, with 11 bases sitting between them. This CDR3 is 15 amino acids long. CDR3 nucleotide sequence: TGTGCCTGGAGTGGCGGCGATTCTAGCACAGATACGCAGTATTTT. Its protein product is CAWSGGDSSTDTQYF.

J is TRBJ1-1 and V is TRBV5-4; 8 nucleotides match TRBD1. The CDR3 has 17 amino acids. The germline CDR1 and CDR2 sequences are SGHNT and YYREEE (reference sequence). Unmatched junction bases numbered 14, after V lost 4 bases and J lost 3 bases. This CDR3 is CASSPSRGPGAHTEAFF. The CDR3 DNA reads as TGTGCCAGCAGCCCCTCCAGGGGGCCGGGGGCCCACACTGAAGCTTTCTTT.